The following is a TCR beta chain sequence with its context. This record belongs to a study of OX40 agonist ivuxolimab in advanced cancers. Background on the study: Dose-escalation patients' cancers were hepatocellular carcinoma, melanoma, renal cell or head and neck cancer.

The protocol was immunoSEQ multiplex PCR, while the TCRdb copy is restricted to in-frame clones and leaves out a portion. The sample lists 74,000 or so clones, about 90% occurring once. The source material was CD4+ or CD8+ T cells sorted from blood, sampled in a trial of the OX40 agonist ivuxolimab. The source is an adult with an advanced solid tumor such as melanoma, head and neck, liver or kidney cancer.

This CDR3 reads CASSRLAGGRETQYF. The DNA of the CDR3 is TGTGCCAGCAGCCGCCTCGCCGGGGGTCGGGAGACCCAGTACTTC. This chain uses TRBV6-5 with TRBJ2-5, with TRBD2 as a possible D gene (6 bases). This CDR3 comprises 15 residues. CDR1 and CDR2 (germline): MNHEY, SVGAGI. Trimming left V 6 bases short and J 5 bases short, with 19 bases between.